This record covers a single TCR beta chain. Antigen specificity is unknown. The source of the sample is a study of vaccination and CD4 T cells after COVID-19. On the study more broadly: Median time from second vaccine dose to sampling was over 55 days (14 to 241). Overlapping spike peptides from SARS-CoV-2, HCoV-NL63, HCoV-OC43 and HCoV-229E served to stimulate the cells.

The length of the CDR3 is 17 residues. V was shortened by 2 bases and J by 2 bases, with 19 bases between the two germline ends. The germline gives CDR1 LNHDA, CDR2 SQIVND (reference sequence). Treatment specified: roughly 10-day PBMC culture with coronavirus spike peptide pools or control peptides (ViraFEST assay). The authors cultured 2 million or so PBMCs per well with about 10 IU/ml IL-2 and approximately 10 ug/ml peptide pools. The Oncomine TCR Beta short-read assay sequenced DNA from cultured CD4+ T cells. TCRdb used MiXCR to reprocess the PCR reads, holding one entry per CDR3 protein. This table holds more than 15,000 distinct CDR3 sequences, roughly 45% found once.

The TCR sequence derives from a human donor who received a COVID-19 vaccine. The V gene is TRBV19, the J gene TRBJ2-7, with TRBD2 as a possible D gene (5 bases). Sequences were derived from CD4+ T cells from blood, cultured in vitro, sampled before SARS-CoV-2 vaccination. CDR3 in DNA: TGTGCCAGTAGTATACGATCCAGGACTCGCCCAACCTACGAGCAGTACTTC. Protein product: CASSIRSRTRPTYEQYF. The entire variable domain, with the rest obtained from reference TRBV19 and TRBJ2-7, is as follows: DGGITQSPKYLFRKEGQNVTLSCEQNLNHDAMYWYRQDPGQGLRLIYYSQIVNDFQKGDIAEGYSVSREKKESFPLTVTSAQKNPTAFYLCASSIRSRTRPTYEQYFGPGTRLTVT.